This T cell receptor (beta chain) was sequenced during a study of identical twins. Study-level results: Models predicted too little out-of-frame TCR alpha sharing in monozygotic twins. Analyses of zero insertions could be partly confounded by invariant MAIT and iNKT cells. When twins shared out-of-frame alpha sequences, those sequences had excess low generation probability.

This clonotype was picked up many times. Antigen specificity is unknown. Each CDR3 protein is one row after TCRdb ran MiXCR on the 5' RACE reads. This table has around 1.7 million distinct CDR3 sequences, under 35% appearing once. Healthy Caucasians provided all donations. V gave up 1 base and J gave up 4 bases; unmatched junction bases: 4. Germline CDR1 reads LGHDT; CDR2 reads YNNKEL (reference sequence). The CDR3 consists of 14 residues. The sequencing input was cord blood. This receptor was obtained from a newborn girl in good health. This chain links TRBV3-1 with TRBJ2-7; 7 nucleotides line up with TRBD2. The CDR3 coding sequence is TGTGCCAGCAGCCAAGGCCTAGCGGTATACGAGCAGTACTTC. Protein sequence: CASSQGLAVYEQYF.